These T cell receptor beta chains were read from a single sample in a study of a mutant IDH1 vaccine in newly diagnosed glioma. The antigens for these receptors are not known. Clones were read by immunoSEQ multiplex PCR, and TCRdb kept only the in-frame ones, dropping some. The repertoire holds 41,000 or so clones, with roughly nine tenths as singletons. The source material was PBMCs, sampled from a glioma patient whose treatment included an IDH1 peptide vaccine. These receptors were obtained from a man in his forties with glioma. Each CDR3 is given with its conserved first and last residue. Each record gives: CDR3 length, J gene, V gene, CDR3 protein.

len: 16; j_gene: TRBJ2-1; v_gene: TRBV7-6; CDR3aa: CASGPSLGAHYNEQFF
len: 14; j_gene: TRBJ2-7; v_gene: TRBV19; CDR3aa: CASSIDRASYEQYF
len: 18; j_gene: TRBJ2-6; v_gene: TRBV5-1; CDR3aa: CASSRYGTDGSGANVLTF
len: 15; j_gene: TRBJ2-3; v_gene: TRBV19; CDR3aa: CASISGLAGGDTQYF
len: 14; j_gene: TRBJ2-1; v_gene: TRBV5-1; CDR3aa: CASSHLGGSNEQFF
len: 14; j_gene: TRBJ1-3; v_gene: TRBV5-4; CDR3aa: CASRSWGNGNTIYF
len: 12; j_gene: TRBJ2-7; v_gene: TRBV28; CDR3aa: CASSFPSYEQYF
len: 13; j_gene: TRBJ1-1; v_gene: TRBV2; CDR3aa: CASSYSTNTEAFF
len: 17; j_gene: TRBJ2-5; v_gene: TRBV4-3; CDR3aa: CASSQVKGFRWEETQYF
len: 15; j_gene: TRBJ1-1; v_gene: TRBV10-1; CDR3aa: CASRLDREGRTEAFF
len: 15; j_gene: TRBJ1-3; v_gene: TRBV18; CDR3aa: CASSPPGDSGNTIYF
len: 15; j_gene: TRBJ1-2; v_gene: TRBV10-2; CDR3aa: CASSESRGRTGGYTF
len: 14; j_gene: TRBJ2-2; v_gene: TRBV6-1; CDR3aa: CASPPTGVAGELFF
len: 15; j_gene: TRBJ1-2; v_gene: TRBV5-1; CDR3aa: CASSFSTAPNYGYTF
len: 15; j_gene: TRBJ1-1; v_gene: TRBV5-1; CDR3aa: CASSQEAMRATEAFF
len: 14; j_gene: TRBJ2-1; v_gene: TRBV10-2; CDR3aa: CASIKREPYNEQFF
len: 12; j_gene: TRBJ1-4; v_gene: TRBV5-3; CDR3aa: CARSFYNEKLFF
len: 15; j_gene: TRBJ2-7; v_gene: TRBV19; CDR3aa: CASSSEGSPSYEQYF
len: 14; j_gene: .; v_gene: TRBV11-3; CDR3aa: CASSPHPSSYEQYF
len: 15; j_gene: TRBJ1-2; v_gene: TRBV6-4; CDR3aa: CASSLDREGMYGYTF
len: 15; j_gene: TRBJ1-1; v_gene: TRBV30; CDR3aa: CAWSVRPGEGGTAFF
len: 12; j_gene: TRBJ2-1; v_gene: TRBV19; CDR3aa: CASSPGAGEQFF
len: 14; j_gene: TRBJ2-3; v_gene: TRBV5-1; CDR3aa: CASYPGVGTDTQYF
len: 13; j_gene: TRBJ2-1; v_gene: TRBV7-9; CDR3aa: CASSLSQGNEQFF
len: 13; j_gene: TRBJ2-5; v_gene: TRBV2; CDR3aa: CASPERRGETQYF
len: 16; j_gene: TRBJ1-2; v_gene: TRBV6-6; CDR3aa: CASSYSTNTHNYGYTF
len: 14; j_gene: TRBJ2-2; v_gene: TRBV29-1; CDR3aa: CSVEAGIRTGELFF
len: 14; j_gene: TRBJ1-5; v_gene: TRBV2; CDR3aa: CASSVDRGHQPQHF
len: 13; j_gene: TRBJ1-1; v_gene: TRBV11-3; CDR3aa: CASSLEGKGKAFF
len: 18; j_gene: TRBJ1-6; v_gene: TRBV4-1; CDR3aa: CASSQEWRGPFYNSPLHF
len: 15; j_gene: TRBJ2-3; v_gene: TRBV2; CDR3aa: CASSGGTGRVDTQYF
len: 12; j_gene: TRBJ1-2; v_gene: TRBV10-3; CDR3aa: CAIRGINYGYTF
len: 13; j_gene: TRBJ1-4; v_gene: TRBV29-1; CDR3aa: CSVRQPLLEKLFF
len: 14; j_gene: TRBJ2-3; v_gene: TRBV11-3; CDR3aa: CASSEGRSTDTQYF
len: 14; j_gene: TRBJ2-7; v_gene: TRBV28; CDR3aa: CASSGVASRLGQYF
len: 11; j_gene: TRBJ1-2; v_gene: TRBV14; CDR3aa: CASSQGFGYTF
len: 15; j_gene: TRBJ2-5; v_gene: TRBV11-3; CDR3aa: CASSPGLASAETQYF
len: 14; j_gene: TRBJ2-1; v_gene: TRBV29-1; CDR3aa: CSVVPELLYNEQFF
len: 14; j_gene: TRBJ2-7; v_gene: TRBV28; CDR3aa: CASTFWGLGHEQYF
len: 17; j_gene: TRBJ2-2; v_gene: TRBV5-4; CDR3aa: CASSPGGWRGKGGELFF
len: 13; j_gene: TRBJ2-5; v_gene: TRBV6-5; CDR3aa: CASSYKGRETQYF
len: 16; j_gene: TRBJ2-2; v_gene: TRBV9; CDR3aa: CASSVALRGADGELFF
len: 13; j_gene: TRBJ2-7; v_gene: TRBV19; CDR3aa: CASSALQGAQQYF
len: 21; j_gene: TRBJ2-1; v_gene: TRBV5-3; CDR3aa: CARSFDGPEMSPSGYPNEQFF
len: 15; j_gene: TRBJ1-1; v_gene: TRBV25-1; CDR3aa: CASSRIGGGVAEAFF